The entry below gives a single T cell receptor beta chain sequence along with its context. Using immunoSEQ multiplex PCR, the repertoire was profiled, and TCRdb retains in-frame clones only, with some absent. The profile covers about 98,000 clones, with approximately 90% appearing a single time and roughly 3.9% taken by the ten largest. The data derive from a study of cytomegalovirus exposure and HLA in healthy donors. The sequencing input was PBMCs. The TCR was taken from a woman in her twenties or thirties in good health and CMV-seronegative.

CDR3: CASSLNRERSEKLFF. Here the CDR3 DNA reads TGTGCCAGCAGCTTGAATAGAGAACGTTCGGAAAAACTGTTTTTT. This chain connects TRBV5-4 to TRBJ1-4; D unclear. This CDR3 is 15 amino acids long. Germline V lookup: CDR1 SGHNT, CDR2 YYREEE (reference sequence). Trimming left V 1 base short and J 8 bases short, with 15 bases between.